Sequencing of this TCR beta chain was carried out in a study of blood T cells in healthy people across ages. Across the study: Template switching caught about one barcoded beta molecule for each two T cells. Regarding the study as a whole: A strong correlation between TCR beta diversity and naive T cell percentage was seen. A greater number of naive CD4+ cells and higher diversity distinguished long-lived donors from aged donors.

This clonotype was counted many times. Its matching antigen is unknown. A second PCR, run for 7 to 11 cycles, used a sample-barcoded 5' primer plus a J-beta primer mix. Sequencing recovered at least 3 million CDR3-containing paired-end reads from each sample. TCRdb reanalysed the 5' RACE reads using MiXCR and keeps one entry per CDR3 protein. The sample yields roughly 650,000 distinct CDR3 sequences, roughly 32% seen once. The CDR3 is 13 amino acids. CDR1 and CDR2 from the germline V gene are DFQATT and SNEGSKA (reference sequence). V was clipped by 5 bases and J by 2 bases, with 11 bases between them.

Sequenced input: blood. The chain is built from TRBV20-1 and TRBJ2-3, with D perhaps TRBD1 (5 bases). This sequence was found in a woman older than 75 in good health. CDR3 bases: TGCAGTGCTGCATCAGGGTTCACAGATACGCAGTATTTT. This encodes CSAASGFTDTQYF.